This T cell receptor beta chain was recorded in a study of blood T cell repertoires in COVID-19. Measured with immunoSEQ multiplex PCR; TCRdb has only the in-frame clones, and not every one. The table lists some 490,000 clones, around 85% of them singletons. V dropped 0 bases and J dropped 4 bases, with 13 bases sitting between them. Germline V CDR1 and CDR2: SGHRS, YFSETQ. CDR3 length: 15 amino acids. This receptor was taken from an older woman who had recovered from COVID-19. Material for sequencing was PBMCs or T cells enriched from blood (not recorded which). The chain joins TRBV5-1 to TRBJ1-1; D not certain. The CDR3 DNA reads as TGCGCCAGCAGCTTGGGAGGTTTGTCGGGCACTGAAGCTTTCTTT. This translates into CASSLGGLSGTEAFF.